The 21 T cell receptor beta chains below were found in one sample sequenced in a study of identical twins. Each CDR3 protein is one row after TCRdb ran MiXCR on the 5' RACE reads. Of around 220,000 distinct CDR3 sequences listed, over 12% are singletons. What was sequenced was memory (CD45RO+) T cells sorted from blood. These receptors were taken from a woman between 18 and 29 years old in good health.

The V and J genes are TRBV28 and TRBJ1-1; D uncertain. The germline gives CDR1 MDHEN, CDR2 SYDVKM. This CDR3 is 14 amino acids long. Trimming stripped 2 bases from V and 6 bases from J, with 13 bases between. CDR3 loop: CASSLEHGSSEAFF. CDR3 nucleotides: TGTGCCAGCAGTTTAGAGCATGGATCATCTGAAGCTTTCTTT.

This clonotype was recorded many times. The CDR3 region has the DNA TGCGCCAGCAGCCAAGAATGGGGACCTAATTCACCCCTCCACTTT. Its translation: CASSQEWGPNSPLHF. This sequence joins TRBV4-3 and TRBJ1-6, with D maybe TRBD1 (5 bases). This CDR3 is built from 15 residues. Looked up from germline, CDR1 is LGHNA and CDR2 is YSLEER. Trimming removed 0 bases at V and 6 bases at J, with 9 bases between.

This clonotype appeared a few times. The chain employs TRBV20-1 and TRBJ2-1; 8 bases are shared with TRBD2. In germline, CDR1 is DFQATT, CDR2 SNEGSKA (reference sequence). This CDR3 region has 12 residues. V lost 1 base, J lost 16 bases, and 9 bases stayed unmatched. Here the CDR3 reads CSARVPAGDTFF. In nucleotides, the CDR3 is TGCAGTGCTAGAGTCCCAGCGGGAGACACCTTCTTC.

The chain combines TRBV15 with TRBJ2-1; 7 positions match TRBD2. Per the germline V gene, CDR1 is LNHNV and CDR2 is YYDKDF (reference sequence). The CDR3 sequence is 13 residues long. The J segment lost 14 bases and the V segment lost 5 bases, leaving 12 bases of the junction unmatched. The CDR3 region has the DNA TGTGCCACCAGCGCCGGGGGTAGCGGGTCAGAGTTCTTC. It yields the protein CATSAGGSGSEFF.

The CDR3 region has the DNA TGTGCCACCACCCGCGGGGGCTACAATGAGCAGTTCTTC. Translated, it gives CATTRGGYNEQFF. The chain joins TRBV19 to TRBJ2-1; 7 nucleotides match TRBD2. CDR3 length: 13 amino acids. V was clipped by 10 bases and J by 3 bases; unmatched bases: 6. Per the germline V gene, CDR1 is LNHDA and CDR2 is SQIVND (reference sequence).

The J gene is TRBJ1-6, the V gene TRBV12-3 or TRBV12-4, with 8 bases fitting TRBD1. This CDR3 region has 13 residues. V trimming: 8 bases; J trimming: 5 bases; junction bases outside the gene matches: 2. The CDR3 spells CASGTGNNSPLHF. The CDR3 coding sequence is TGTGCCAGCGGGACAGGCAATAATTCACCCCTCCACTTT.

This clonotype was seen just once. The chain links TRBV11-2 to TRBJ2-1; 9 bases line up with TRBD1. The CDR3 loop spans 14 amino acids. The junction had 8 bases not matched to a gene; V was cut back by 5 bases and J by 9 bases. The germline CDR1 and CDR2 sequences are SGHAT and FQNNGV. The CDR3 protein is CASSADRGRGEQFF. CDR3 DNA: TGTGCCAGCAGCGCGGACAGGGGAAGGGGTGAGCAGTTCTTC.

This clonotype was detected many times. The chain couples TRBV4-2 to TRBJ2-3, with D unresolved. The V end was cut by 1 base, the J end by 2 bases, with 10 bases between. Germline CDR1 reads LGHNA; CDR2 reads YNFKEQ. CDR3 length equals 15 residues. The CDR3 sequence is CASSQGYADTDTQYF. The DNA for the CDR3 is TGTGCCAGCAGCCAAGGTTACGCGGACACAGATACGCAGTATTTT.

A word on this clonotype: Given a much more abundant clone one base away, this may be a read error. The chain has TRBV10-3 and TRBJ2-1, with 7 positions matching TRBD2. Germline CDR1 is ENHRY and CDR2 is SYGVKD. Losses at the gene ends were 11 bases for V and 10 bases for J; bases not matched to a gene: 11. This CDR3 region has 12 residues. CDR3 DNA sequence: TGTGCCGACCGGGGGGAGGAACGGGAGCAGTTCTTC. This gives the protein CADRGEEREQFF.

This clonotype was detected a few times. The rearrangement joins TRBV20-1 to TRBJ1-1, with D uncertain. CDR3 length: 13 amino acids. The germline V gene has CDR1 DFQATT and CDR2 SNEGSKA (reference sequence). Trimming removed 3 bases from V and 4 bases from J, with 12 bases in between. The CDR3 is CSAREGPLTEAFF. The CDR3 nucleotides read TGCAGTGCTAGGGAAGGGCCTCTCACTGAAGCTTTCTTT.

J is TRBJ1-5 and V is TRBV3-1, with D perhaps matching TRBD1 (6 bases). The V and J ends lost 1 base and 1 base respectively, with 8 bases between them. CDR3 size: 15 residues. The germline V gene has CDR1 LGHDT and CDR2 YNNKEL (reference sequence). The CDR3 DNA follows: TGTGCCAGCAGCCAAGGGGGACACAGCAATCAGCCCCAGCATTTT. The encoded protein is CASSQGGHSNQPQHF.

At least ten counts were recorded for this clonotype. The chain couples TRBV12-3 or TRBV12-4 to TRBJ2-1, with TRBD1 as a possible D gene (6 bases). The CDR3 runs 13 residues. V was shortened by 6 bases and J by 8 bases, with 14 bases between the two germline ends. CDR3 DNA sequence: TGTGCCAGCAGGAATTTACAGGGAGATGAGCAGTTCTTC. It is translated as CASRNLQGDEQFF.

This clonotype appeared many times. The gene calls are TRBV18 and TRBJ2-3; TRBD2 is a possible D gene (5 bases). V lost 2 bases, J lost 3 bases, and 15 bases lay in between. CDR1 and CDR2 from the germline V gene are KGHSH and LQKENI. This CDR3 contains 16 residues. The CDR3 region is CASSPGSGGRTDTQYF. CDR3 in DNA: TGTGCCAGCTCACCAGGTTCTGGCGGGCGAACAGATACGCAGTATTTT.

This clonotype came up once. The CDR3 protein is CAISEGVQGGYTF. CDR3 bases: TGTGCCATCAGTGAGGGGGTGCAGGGTGGCTACACCTTC. The rearrangement uses TRBV10-3 and TRBJ1-2, with D possibly matching TRBD1 (5 bases). This CDR3 region has 13 residues. Deletions cut 2 bases from V and 7 bases from J, with 11 bases between. CDR1 ENHRY and CDR2 SYGVKD come from the germline V gene.

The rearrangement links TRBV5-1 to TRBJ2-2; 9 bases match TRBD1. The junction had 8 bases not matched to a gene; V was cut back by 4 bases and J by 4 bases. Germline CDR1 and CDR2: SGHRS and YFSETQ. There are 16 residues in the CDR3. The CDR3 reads CASSPPGQGSTGELFF. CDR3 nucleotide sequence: TGCGCCAGCAGCCCCCCCGGACAGGGGAGCACCGGGGAGCTGTTTTTT.

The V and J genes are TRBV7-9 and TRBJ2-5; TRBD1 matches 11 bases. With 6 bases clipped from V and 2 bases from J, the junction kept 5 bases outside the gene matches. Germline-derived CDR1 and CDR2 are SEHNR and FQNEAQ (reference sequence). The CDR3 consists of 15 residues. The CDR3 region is CASSSGTGGQETQYF. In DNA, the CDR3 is TGTGCCAGCAGTTCCGGGACAGGGGGGCAAGAGACCCAGTACTTC.

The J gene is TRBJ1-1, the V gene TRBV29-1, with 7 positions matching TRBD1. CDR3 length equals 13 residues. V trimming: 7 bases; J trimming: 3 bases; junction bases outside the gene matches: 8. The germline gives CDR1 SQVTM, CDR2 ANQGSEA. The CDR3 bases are TGCAGCGCTCGACAGGGAGTAGACACTGAAGCTTTCTTT. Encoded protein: CSARQGVDTEAFF.

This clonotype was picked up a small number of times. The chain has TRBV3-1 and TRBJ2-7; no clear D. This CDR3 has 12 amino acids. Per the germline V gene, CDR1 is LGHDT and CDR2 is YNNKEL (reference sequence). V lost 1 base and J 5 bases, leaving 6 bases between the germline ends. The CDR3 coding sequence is TGTGCCAGCAGCCAAGTGATCCACGAGCAGTACTTC. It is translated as CASSQVIHEQYF.

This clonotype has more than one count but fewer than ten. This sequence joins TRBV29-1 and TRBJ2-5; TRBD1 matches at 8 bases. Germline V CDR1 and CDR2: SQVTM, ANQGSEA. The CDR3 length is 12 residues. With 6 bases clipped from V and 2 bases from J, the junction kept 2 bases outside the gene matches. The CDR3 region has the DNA TGCAGCGTGAACAGGGGGCAAGAGACCCAGTACTTC. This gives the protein CSVNRGQETQYF.

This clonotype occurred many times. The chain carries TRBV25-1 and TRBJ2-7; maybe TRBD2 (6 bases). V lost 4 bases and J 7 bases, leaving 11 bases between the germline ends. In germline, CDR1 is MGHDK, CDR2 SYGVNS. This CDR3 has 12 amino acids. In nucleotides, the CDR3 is TGTGCCAGCAGTGCTAGGCGGGAAGAGCAGTACTTC. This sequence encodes CASSARREEQYF.

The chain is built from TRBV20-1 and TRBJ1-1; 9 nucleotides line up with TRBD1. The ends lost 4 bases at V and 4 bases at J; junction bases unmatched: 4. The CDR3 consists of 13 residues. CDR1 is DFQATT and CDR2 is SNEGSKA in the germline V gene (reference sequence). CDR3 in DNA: TGCAGTGCTACCCGACAGGGGGGCACTGAAGCTTTCTTT. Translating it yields CSATRQGGTEAFF.